The next 8 T cell receptor beta chains were all read from a single sample in a study of CD8+CD57+ T cells in acquired aplastic anemia. Genomic DNA, serving as template, underwent TCR beta VDJ and CDR3 profiling. From the reads, TCRdb called clonotypes with MiXCR, one entry per CDR3 protein. The table lists about 190,000 distinct CDR3 sequences, around 50% of them singletons, with approximately 15% in the top ten. Sequencing used sorted CD4+, CD8+, or CD8+CD57+ T cells (not recorded which) from PBMCs. The receptors stem from a human donor in good health, serving as a control.

This clonotype was seen repeatedly, ten times or more. This chain links TRBV10-2 with TRBJ2-7; TRBD1 agrees at 9 bases. V lost 7 bases and J lost 2; bases outside the gene matches: 6. Germline V gene data show CDR1 as WSHSY and CDR2 as SAAADI. This CDR3 is 14 amino acids long. CDR3: CASNAGTGTYEQYF. The CDR3 DNA follows: TGCGCCAGCAACGCCGGGACAGGGACCTACGAGCAGTACTTC.

The chain recombines TRBV20-1 with TRBJ2-1; D is possibly TRBD1 or TRBD2 (5 bases each). The CDR3 has 11 residues. Trimming left V 6 bases short and J 12 bases short, with 15 bases between. CDR1 and CDR2 from the germline V gene are DFQATT and SNEGSKA (reference sequence). The CDR3: CSARGGKGQFF. DNA for the CDR3: TGCAGTGCCCGGGGCGGTAAGGGGCAGTTCTTC.

This chain joins TRBV6-2 or TRBV6-3 and TRBJ1-1; possible D gene TRBD1, 6 bases. Trimming removed 6 bases at V and 1 base at J, with 9 bases between. Germline CDR1 is MNHEY and CDR2 is SVGEGT. This CDR3 has 13 amino acids. CDR3 region: CASRQTGNTEAFF. The CDR3 region has the DNA TGTGCCAGCAGACAGACAGGGAACACTGAAGCTTTCTTT.

The CDR3 nucleotides read TGCAGTGCTAGGGATTCGGGTGGGAGGGAGCAGTACTTC. Its translation: CSARDSGGREQYF. The chain recombines TRBV20-1 with TRBJ2-7; the D gene is possibly TRBD2 (6 bases). The CDR3 totals 13 residues. V shed 3 bases and J shed 7 bases, with 16 bases lying between them. CDR1 DFQATT and CDR2 SNEGSKA come from the germline V gene (reference sequence).

Concerning this clonotype: A much larger clone is a single base away; this may be a read error. The gene calls are TRBV9 and TRBJ1-6; D is possibly TRBD1 (5 bases). V gave up 4 bases and J gave up 7 bases, with 15 bases separating them. The germline CDR1 and CDR2 sequences are SGDLS and YYNGEE. The CDR3 covers 15 residues. CDR3 in amino acids: CASSIDDGGNSPLHF. DNA of the CDR3: TGTGCCAGCAGCATTGATGACGGGGGGAATTCACCCCTCCACTTT.

The rearrangement joins TRBV6-1 to TRBJ2-6; the D gene is possibly TRBD1 (6 bases). V dropped 3 bases and J dropped 4 bases, with 10 bases sitting between them. Germline values: CDR1 MNHNS, CDR2 SASEGT. The CDR3 is made up of 15 amino acids. CDR3 nucleotides: TGTGCCAGCAGTGAGTGGGGGCACGGGGCCAACGTCCTGACTTTC. Its translation is CASSEWGHGANVLTF.

This clonotype was detected only a few times. The rearrangement joins TRBV28 to TRBJ2-1; 15 bases fit TRBD2. CDR1 and CDR2 from the germline V gene are MDHEN and SYDVKM. J lost 5 bases, V lost 5 bases, and 13 bases had no gene match. The CDR3 length is 19 residues. CDR3 sequence: CASSPFPGTSGGINNEQFF. The CDR3 coding sequence is TGTGCCAGCAGTCCTTTCCCCGGGACTAGCGGGGGGATAAACAATGAGCAGTTCTTC.

Comment on this clonotype: A much more abundant neighbour one base away suggests this may be a read error. This chain connects TRBV28 to TRBJ1-2; no firm D call. The CDR3 covers 12 residues. V shed 4 bases and J shed 4 bases, with 7 bases lying between them. Germline values: CDR1 MDHEN, CDR2 SYDVKM. CDR3 bases: TGTGCCAGCAGTTCAACAATCTATGGCTACACCTTC. This sequence encodes CASSSTIYGYTF.